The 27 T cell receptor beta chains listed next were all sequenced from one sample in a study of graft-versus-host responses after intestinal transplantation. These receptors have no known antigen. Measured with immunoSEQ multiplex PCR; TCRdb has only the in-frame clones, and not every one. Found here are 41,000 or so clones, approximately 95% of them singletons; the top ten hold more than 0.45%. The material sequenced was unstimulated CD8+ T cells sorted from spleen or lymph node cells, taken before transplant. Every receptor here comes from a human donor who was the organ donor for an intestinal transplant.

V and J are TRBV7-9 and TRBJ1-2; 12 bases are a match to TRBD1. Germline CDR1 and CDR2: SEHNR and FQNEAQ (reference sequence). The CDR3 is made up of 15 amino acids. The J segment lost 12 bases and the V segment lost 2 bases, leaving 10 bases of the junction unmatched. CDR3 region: CASSLLGQGAQRDTF. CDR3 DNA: TGTGCCAGCAGCTTATTGGGACAGGGGGCGCAAAGAGACACCTTC.

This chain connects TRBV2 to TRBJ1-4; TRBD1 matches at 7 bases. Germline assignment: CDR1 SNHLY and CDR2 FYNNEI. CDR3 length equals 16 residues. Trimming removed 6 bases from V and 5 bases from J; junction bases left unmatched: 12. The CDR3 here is CASRTDREEGNEKLFF. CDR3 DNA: TGTGCCAGCAGAACCGACAGGGAAGAAGGCAATGAAAAACTGTTTTTT.

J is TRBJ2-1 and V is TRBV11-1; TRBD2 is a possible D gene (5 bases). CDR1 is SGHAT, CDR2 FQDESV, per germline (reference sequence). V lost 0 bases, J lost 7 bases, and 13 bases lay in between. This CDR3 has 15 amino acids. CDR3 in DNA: TGTGCCAGCAGCTTAGCGGGTCATCCGGGGAATGAGCAGTTCTTC. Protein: CASSLAGHPGNEQFF.

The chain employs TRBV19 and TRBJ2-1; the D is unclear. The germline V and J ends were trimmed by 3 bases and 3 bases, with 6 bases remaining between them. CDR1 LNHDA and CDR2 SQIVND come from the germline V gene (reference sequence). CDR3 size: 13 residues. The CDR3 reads CASSITDYNEQFF. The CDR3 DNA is TGTGCCAGTAGTATTACAGACTACAATGAGCAGTTCTTC.

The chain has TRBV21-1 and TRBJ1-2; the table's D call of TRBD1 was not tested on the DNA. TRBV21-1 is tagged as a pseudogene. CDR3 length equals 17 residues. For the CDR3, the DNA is TGTGCCAGCAGCGGTCCCTCCGCCAGGGCAGCTAACTATGGCTACACCTTC. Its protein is CASSGPSARAANYGYTF.

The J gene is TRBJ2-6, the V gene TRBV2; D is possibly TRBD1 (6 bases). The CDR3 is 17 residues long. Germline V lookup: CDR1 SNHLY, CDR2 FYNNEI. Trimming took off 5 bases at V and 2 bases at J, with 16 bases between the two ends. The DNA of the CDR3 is TGTGCCAGCAGTCCGGACGCCCAGGGGCCTGGGGCCAACGTCCTGACTTTC. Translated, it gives CASSPDAQGPGANVLTF.

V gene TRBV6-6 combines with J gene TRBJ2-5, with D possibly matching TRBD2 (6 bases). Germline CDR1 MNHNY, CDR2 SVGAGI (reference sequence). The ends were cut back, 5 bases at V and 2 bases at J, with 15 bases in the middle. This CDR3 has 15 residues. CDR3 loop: CASSTRDAGQETQYF. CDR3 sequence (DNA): TGTGCCAGCAGTACCCGGGACGCGGGACAAGAGACCCAGTACTTC.

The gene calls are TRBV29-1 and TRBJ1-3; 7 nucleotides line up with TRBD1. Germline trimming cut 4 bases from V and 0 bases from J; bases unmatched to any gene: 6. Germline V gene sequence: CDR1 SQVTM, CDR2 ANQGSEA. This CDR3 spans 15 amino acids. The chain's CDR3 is CSVVGTASSGNTIYF. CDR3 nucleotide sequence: TGCAGCGTTGTGGGGACAGCCAGCTCTGGAAACACCATATATTTT.

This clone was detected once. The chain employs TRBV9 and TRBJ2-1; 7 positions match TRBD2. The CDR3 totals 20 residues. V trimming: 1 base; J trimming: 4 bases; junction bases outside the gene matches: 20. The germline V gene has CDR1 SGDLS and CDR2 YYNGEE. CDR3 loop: CASSVTPLWTGGSVYNEQFF. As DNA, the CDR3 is TGTGCCAGCAGCGTAACCCCACTTTGGACGGGGGGATCAGTTTACAATGAGCAGTTCTTC.

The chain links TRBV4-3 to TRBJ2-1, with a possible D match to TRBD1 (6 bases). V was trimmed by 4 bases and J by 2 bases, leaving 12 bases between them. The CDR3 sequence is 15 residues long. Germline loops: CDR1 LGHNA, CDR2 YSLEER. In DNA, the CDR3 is TGCGCCAGCAGCCCGGACAGTTTCACCTACAATGAGCAGTTCTTC. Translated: CASSPDSFTYNEQFF.

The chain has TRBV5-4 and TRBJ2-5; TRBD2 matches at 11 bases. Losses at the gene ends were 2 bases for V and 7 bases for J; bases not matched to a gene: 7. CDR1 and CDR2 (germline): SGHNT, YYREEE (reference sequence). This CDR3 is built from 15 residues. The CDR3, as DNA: TGTGCCAGCAGCTTTAGCGGGGGGGCCCTCGCGACCCAGTACTTC. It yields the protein CASSFSGGALATQYF.

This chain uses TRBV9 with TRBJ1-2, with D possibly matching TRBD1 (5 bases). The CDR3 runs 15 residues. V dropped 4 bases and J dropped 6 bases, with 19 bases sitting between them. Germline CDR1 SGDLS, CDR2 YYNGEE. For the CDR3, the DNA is TGTGCCAGCAGCCCCGGGTCGGGGGGAGGAGATGGCTACACCTTC. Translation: CASSPGSGGGDGYTF.

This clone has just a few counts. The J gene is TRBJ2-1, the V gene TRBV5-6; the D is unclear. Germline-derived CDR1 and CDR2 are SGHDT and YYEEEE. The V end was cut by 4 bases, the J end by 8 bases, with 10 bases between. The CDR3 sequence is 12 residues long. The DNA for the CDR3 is TGTGCCAGCAGCCTTAGTTGGCATGAGCAGTTCTTC. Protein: CASSLSWHEQFF.

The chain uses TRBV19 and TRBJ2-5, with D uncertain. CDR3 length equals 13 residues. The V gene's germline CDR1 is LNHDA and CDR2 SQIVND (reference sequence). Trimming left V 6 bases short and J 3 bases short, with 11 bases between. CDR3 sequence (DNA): TGTGCCAGTAGAAGCCAGATTGAAGAGACCCAGTACTTC. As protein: CASRSQIEETQYF.

The CDR3 loop is CASSAGTGFSYEQYF. The CDR3 DNA reads TGTGCCAGCAGCGCCGGGACAGGGTTTTCCTACGAGCAGTACTTC. The V and J genes are TRBV9 and TRBJ2-7, with 9 bases aligning to TRBD1. Germline lookup yields CDR1 SGDLS and CDR2 YYNGEE. The length of the CDR3 is 15 residues. V lost 3 bases to trimming and J lost 1 base; unmatched junction nucleotides: 5.

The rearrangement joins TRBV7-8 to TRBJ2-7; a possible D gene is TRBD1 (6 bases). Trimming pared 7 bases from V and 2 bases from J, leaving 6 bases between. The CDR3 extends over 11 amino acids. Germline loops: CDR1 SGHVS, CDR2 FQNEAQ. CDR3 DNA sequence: TGTGCCAGCAAGGGGGCCTACGAGCAGTACTTC. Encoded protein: CASKGAYEQYF.

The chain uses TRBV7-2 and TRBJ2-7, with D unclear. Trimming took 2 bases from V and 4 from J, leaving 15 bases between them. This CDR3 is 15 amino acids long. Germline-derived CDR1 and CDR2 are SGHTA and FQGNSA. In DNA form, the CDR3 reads TGTGCCAGCAGCTTAAATTCCGGACCGAAATACGAGCAGTACTTC. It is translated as CASSLNSGPKYEQYF.

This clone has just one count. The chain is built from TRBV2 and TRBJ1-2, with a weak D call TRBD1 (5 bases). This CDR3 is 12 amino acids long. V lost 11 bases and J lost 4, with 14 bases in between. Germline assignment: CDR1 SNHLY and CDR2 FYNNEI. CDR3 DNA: TGTGCCGGGGGAACTTCGGGCTATGGCTACACCTTC. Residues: CAGGTSGYGYTF.

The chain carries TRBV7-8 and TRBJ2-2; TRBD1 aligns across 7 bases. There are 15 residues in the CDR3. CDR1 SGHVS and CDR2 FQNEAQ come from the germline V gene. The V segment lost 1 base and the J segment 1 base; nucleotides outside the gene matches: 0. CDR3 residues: CASSLGTGNTGELFF. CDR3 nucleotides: TGTGCCAGCAGCTTAGGGACAGGGAACACCGGGGAGCTGTTTTTT.

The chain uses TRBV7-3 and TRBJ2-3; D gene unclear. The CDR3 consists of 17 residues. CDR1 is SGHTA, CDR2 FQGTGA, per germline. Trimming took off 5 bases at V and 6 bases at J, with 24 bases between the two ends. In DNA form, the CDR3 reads TGTGCCAGCAGCCCAGCCCCCCTAGAAAGGGTTAGGGATACGCAGTATTTT. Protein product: CASSPAPLERVRDTQYF.

This CDR3 is CASSEGGGNTIYF. The CDR3 DNA follows: TGTGCCAGCAGTGAAGGGGGTGGAAACACCATATATTTT. The chain carries TRBV2 and TRBJ1-3, with D unclear. Germline V CDR1 and CDR2: SNHLY, FYNNEI. Trimming stripped 1 base from V and 3 bases from J, with 4 bases between. This CDR3 region has 13 residues. The whole variable domain, remainder taken from reference TRBV2 and TRBJ1-3, is EPEVTQTPSHQVTQMGQEVILRCVPISNHLYFYWYRQILGQKVEFLVSFYNNEISEKSEIFDDQFSVERPDGSNFTLKIRSTKLEDSAMYFCASSEGGGNTIYFGEGSWLTVV.

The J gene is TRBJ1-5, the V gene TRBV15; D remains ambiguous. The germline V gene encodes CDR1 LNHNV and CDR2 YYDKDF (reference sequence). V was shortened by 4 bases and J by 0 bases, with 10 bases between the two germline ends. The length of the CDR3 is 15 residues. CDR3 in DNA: TGTGCCACCAGCATAGGCAGACATAGCAATCAGCCCCAGCATTTT. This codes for CATSIGRHSNQPQHF.

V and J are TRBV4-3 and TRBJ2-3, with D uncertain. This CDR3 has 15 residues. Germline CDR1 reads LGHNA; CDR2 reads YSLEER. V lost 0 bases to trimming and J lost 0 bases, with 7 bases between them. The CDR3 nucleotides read TGCGCCAGCAGCCAAGATCGCGGCAGCACAGATACGCAGTATTTT. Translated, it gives CASSQDRGSTDTQYF.

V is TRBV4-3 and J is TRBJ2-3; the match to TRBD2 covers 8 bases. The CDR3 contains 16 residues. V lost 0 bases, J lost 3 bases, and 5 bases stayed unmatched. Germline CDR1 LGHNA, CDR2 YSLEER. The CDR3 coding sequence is TGCGCCAGCAGCCAAGATGGTAGCGGGGCTACAGATACGCAGTATTTT. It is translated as CASSQDGSGATDTQYF.

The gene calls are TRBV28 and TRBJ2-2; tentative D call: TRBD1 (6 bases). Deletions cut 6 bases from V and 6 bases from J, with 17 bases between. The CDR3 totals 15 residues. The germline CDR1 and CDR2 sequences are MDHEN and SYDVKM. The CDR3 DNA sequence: TGTGCCAGCAGCCCAAGCCTCACAGGGTCCGGGGAGCTGTTTTTT. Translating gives CASSPSLTGSGELFF. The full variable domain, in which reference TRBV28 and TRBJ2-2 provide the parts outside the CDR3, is DVKVTQSSRYLVKRTGEKVFLECVQDMDHENMFWYRQDPGLGLRLIYFSYDVKMKEKGDIPEGYSVSREKKERFSLILESASTNQTSMYLCASSPSLTGSGELFFGEGSRLTVL.

The CDR3 bases are TGCGCCAGCAGCCAAGGCAGTCAATCCTACAATGAGCAGTTCTTC. Its protein product is CASSQGSQSYNEQFF. The rearrangement uses TRBV4-3 and TRBJ2-1; unclear D gene. This CDR3 region has 15 residues. V was pared by 1 base and J by 1 base, with 8 bases between. Germline values: CDR1 LGHNA, CDR2 YSLEER.

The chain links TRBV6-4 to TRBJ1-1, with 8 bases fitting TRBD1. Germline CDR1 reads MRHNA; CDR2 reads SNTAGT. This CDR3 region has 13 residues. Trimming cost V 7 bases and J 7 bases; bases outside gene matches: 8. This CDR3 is CASTRRDRSEAFF. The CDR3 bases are TGTGCCAGCACCCGCCGGGACAGGAGTGAAGCTTTCTTT.